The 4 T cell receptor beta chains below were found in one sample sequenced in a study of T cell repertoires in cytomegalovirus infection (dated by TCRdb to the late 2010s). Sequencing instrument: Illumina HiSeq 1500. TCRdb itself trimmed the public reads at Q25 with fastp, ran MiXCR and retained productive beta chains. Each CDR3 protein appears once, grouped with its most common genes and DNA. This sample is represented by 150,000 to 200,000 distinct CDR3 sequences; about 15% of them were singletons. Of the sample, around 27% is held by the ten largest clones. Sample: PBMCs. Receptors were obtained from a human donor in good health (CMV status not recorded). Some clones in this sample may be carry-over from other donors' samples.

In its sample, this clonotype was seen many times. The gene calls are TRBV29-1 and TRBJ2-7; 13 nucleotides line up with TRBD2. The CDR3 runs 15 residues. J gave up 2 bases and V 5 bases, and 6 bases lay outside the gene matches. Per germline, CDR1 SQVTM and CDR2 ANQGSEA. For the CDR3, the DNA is TGCAGCGTTTGGACTAGCGGGAGTCTCACCTACGAGCAGTACTTC. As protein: CSVWTSGSLTYEQYF.

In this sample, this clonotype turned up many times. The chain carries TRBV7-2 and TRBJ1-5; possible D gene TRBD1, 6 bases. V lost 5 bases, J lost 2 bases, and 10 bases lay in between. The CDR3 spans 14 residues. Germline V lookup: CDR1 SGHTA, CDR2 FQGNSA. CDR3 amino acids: CASSPSGGNQPQHF. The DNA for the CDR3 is TGTGCCAGCAGCCCCTCAGGGGGCAATCAGCCCCAGCATTTT.

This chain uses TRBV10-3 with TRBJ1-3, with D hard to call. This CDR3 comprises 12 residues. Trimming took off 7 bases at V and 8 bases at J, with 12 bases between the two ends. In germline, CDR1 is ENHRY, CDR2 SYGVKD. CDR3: CAIKTAIDTIYF. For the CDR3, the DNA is TGTGCCATCAAAACCGCCATTGACACCATATATTTT.

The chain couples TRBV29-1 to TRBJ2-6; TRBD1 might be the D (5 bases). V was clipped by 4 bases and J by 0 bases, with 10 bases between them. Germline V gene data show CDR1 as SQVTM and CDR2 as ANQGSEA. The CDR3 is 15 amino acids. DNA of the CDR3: TGCAGCGTTGGGGGCGCCCACTCTGGGGCCAACGTCCTGACTTTC. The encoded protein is CSVGGAHSGANVLTF.